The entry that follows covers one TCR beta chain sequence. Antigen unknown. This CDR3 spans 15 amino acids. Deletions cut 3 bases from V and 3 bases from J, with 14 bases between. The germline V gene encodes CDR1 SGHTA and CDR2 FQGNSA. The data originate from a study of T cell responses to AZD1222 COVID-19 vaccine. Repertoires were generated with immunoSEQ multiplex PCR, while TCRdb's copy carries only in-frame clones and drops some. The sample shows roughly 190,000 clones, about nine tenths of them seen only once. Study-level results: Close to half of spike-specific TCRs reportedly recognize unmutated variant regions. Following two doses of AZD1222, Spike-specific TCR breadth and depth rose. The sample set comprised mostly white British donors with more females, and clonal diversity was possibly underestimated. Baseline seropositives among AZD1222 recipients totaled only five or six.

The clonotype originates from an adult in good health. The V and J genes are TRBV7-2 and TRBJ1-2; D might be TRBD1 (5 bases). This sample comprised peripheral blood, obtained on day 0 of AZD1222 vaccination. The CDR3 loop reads CASSFGTQTHYGYTF. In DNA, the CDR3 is TGTGCCAGCAGCTTTGGGACGCAGACCCACTATGGCTACACCTTC.